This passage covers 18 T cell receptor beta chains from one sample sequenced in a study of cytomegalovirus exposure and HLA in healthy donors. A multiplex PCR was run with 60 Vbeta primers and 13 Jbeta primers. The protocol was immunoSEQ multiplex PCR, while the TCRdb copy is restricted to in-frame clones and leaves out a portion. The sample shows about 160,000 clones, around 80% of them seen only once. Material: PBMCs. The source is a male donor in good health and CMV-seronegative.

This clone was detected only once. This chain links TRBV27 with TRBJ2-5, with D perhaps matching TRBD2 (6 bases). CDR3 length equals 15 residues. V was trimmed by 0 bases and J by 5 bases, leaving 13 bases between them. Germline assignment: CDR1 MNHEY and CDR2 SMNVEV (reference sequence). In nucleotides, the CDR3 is TGTGCCAGCAGTTTATCCGCGGGGACCGCGGAGACCCAGTACTTC. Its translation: CASSLSAGTAETQYF.

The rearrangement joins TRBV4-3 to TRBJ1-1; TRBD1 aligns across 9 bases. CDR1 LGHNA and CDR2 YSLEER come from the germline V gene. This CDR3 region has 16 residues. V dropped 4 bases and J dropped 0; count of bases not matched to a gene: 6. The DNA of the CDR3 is TGCGCCAGCAGCCGGGGACAGGGTGAGGTGAACACTGAAGCTTTCTTT. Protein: CASSRGQGEVNTEAFF.

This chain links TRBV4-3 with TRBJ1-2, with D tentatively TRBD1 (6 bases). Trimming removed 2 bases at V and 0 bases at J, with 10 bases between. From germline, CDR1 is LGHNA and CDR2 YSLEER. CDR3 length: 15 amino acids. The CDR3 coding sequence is TGCGCCAGCAGCCAACGGGACAAATCTAACTATGGCTACACCTTC. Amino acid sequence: CASSQRDKSNYGYTF.

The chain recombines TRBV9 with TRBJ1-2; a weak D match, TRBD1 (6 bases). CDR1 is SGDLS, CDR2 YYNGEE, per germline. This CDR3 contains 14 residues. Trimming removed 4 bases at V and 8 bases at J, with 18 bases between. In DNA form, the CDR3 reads TGTGCCAGCAGCTCAACAGGGAAAGGGGTAGGCTACACCTTC. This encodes CASSSTGKGVGYTF.

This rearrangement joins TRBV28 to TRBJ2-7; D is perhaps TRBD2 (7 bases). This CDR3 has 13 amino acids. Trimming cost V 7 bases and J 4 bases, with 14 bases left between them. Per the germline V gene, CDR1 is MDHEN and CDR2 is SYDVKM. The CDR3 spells CASMRGGVYEQYF. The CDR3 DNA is TGTGCCAGCATGCGCGGGGGCGTGTACGAGCAGTACTTC.

The CDR3 DNA reads TGTGCCAGAAGCTGCAGCGGGAGGGCCAATGAGCAGTTCTTC. Protein: CARSCSGRANEQFF. The rearrangement uses TRBV5-3 and TRBJ2-1; the match to TRBD2 covers 10 bases. TRBV5-3 is an ORF, and what it does is uncertain. The V segment lost 3 bases and the J segment 6 bases; nucleotides outside the gene matches: 3. CDR3 length: 14 residues.

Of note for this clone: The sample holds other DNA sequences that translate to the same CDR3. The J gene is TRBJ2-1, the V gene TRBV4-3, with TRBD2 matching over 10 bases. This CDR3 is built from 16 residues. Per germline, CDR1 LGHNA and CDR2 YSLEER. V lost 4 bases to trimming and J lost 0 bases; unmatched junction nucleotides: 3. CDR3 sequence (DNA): TGCGCCAGCAGCCCCCTAGCGGGAGCCTCCTACAATGAGCAGTTCTTC. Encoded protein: CASSPLAGASYNEQFF.

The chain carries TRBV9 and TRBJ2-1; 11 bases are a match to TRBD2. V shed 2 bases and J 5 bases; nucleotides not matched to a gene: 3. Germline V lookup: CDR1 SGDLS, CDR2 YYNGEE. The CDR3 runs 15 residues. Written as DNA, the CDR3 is TGTGCCAGCAGCGTGACTAGCGGGGCAGACAATGAGCAGTTCTTC. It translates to CASSVTSGADNEQFF.

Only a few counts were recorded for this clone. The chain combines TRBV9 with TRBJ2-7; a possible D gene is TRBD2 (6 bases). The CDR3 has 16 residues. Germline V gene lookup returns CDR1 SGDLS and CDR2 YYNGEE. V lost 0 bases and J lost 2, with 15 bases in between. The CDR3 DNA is TGTGCCAGCAGCGTAGGGGTTGGGGGGATCACCTACGAGCAGTACTTC. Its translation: CASSVGVGGITYEQYF.

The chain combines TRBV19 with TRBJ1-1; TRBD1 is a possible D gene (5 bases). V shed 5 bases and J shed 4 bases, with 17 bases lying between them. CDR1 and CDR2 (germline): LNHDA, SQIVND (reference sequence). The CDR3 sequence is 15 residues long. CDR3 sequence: CASSPKEGGTTEAFF. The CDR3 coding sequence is TGTGCCAGTAGTCCGAAAGAAGGAGGGACCACTGAAGCTTTCTTT.

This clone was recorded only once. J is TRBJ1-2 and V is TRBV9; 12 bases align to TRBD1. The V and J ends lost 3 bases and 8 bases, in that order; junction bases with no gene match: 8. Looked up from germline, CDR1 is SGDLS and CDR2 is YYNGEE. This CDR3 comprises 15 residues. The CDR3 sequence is CASSGDGGTGGGYTF. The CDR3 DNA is TGTGCCAGCAGCGGGGATGGGGGGACAGGGGGCGGCTACACCTTC.

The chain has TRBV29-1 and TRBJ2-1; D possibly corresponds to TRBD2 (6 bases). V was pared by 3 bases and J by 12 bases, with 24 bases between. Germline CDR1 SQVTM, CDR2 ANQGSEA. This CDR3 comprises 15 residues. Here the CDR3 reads CSVDRDAGKNDRQFF. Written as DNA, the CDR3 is TGCAGCGTTGATCGGGATGCGGGAAAGAACGATCGGCAGTTCTTC.

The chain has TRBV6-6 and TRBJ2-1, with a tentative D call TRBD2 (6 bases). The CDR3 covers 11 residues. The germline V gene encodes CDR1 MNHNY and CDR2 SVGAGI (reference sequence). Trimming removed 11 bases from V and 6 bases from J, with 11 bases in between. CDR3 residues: CAGGTANEQFF. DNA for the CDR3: TGTGCCGGAGGGACGGCCAATGAGCAGTTCTTC.

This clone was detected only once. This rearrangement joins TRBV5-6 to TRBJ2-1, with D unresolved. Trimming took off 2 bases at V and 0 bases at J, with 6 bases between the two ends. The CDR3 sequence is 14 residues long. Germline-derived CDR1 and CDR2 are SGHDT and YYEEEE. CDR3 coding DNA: TGTGCCAGCAGCTTCCTGAGCTCCTACAATGAGCAGTTCTTC. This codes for CASSFLSSYNEQFF.

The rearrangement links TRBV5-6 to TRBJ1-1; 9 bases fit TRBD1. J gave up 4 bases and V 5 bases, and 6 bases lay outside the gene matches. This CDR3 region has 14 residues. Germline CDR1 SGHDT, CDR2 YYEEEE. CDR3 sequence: CASSRTGVGTEAFF. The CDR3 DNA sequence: TGTGCCAGCAGTAGGACAGGGGTGGGCACTGAAGCTTTCTTT.

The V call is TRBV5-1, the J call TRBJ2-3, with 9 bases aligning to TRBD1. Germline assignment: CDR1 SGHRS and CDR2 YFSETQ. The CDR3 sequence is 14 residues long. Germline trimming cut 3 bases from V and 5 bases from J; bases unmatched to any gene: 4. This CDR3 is CASSSQGAKDTQYF. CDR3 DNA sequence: TGCGCCAGCAGCTCACAGGGGGCAAAAGATACGCAGTATTTT.

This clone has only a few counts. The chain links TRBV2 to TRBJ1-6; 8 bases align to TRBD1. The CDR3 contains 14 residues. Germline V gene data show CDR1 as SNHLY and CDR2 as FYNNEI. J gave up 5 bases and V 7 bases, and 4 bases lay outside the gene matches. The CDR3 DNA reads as TGTGCCAGCACCATGGACAGGGATAATTCACCCCTCCACTTT. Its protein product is CASTMDRDNSPLHF.

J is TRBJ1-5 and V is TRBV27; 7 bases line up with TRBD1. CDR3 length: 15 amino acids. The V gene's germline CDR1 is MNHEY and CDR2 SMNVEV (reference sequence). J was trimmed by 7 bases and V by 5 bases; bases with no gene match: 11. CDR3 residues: CASSRTGVGRQPQHF. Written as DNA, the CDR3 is TGTGCCAGCAGTAGAACAGGGGTAGGAAGGCAGCCCCAGCATTTT.